This TCR beta chain was found in a study of regulatory T cells in long-lasting Graves disease. V was pared by 4 bases and J by 2 bases, with 14 bases between. This CDR3 region has 15 residues. Building of the TCR beta libraries involved iRepertoire HTBI primers and Arm-PCR of CDR3 regions. One entry per CDR3 protein, called by TCRdb with MiXCR from the multiplex PCR reads. The sample lists approximately 470,000 distinct CDR3 sequences, roughly 15% occurring once. Time point of the sample: newly diagnosed GD, antithyroid drugs for less than 3 months. PBMCs provided the RNA from which the TCR library was made. There are many counts of this clonotype. The same sample was also studied in work on T cells in Graves' hyperthyroidism and ophthalmopathy.

The source material was peripheral blood mononuclear cells (PBMCs), sampled at new diagnosis, from a patient treated with antithyroid drugs. The source is a man aged 40-50 years with Graves disease. The chain couples TRBV12-3 or TRBV12-4 to TRBJ1-1; D is unclear. The CDR3 nucleotides read TGTGCCAGCAGTTCTTCCGGTCCAAGAAACACTGAAGCTTTCTTT. Translation gives CASSSSGPRNTEAFF.